These T cell receptor beta chains were read from a single sample in a study of blood T cell repertoires in COVID-19. This table comes from immunoSEQ multiplex PCR, and its TCRdb copy is limited to in-frame clones, with some not included. The profile shows roughly 200,000 clones, around 80% of them singletons. The sample taken for sequencing was peripheral blood. Source of these receptors: a man aged 40-49 years with active or convalescent COVID-19. The CDR3 runs from the conserved cysteine through the conserved F or W. The D gene is left open where the match is weak. For some rows the clone size is stated as once, few or many, or as a class when expanded; others skip it.

clone_size	d_call	v_call	j_call	cdr3_nt	cdr3_aa
.	.	TRBV7-3	TRBJ1-1	TGTGCCAGCAGCTTGCCATACTTCCTCAAATCTATGAACACTGAAGCTTTCTTT	CASSLPYFLKSMNTEAFF
.	.	TRBV2	TRBJ1-5	TGTGCCAGCAACGCAGGGTATAGCAATCAGCCCCAGCATTTT	CASNAGYSNQPQHF
.	.	TRBV6-2/TRBV6-3	TRBJ2-6	TGTGCCAGCAGTTCCCAGGGTTGGGGGGCCAACGTCCTGACTTTC	CASSSQGWGANVLTF
.	TRBD2	TRBV6-1	TRBJ2-1	TGTGCCAGCAGTGAAAAGGCGGGAGTTAATGAGCAGTTCTTC	CASSEKAGVNEQFF
.	.	TRBV6-5	TRBJ1-4	TGTGCCAGCAGAGCTACAGGGAGGGGTGAAAAACTGTTTTTT	CASRATGRGEKLFF
.	TRBD2	TRBV4-1	TRBJ2-5	TGCGCCAGCAGCCAGGGATCGGGACTAGACTTAGAGACCCAGTACTTC	CASSQGSGLDLETQYF
.	.	TRBV28	TRBJ2-3	TGTGCCAGCAGGGCTCCCTCCACAGATACGCAGTATTTT	CASRAPSTDTQYF
.	.	TRBV11-3	TRBJ2-1	TGTGCCAGCAGCTACCCGCAGGGTGCGGATGAGCAGTTCTTC	CASSYPQGADEQFF
few	TRBD1	TRBV18	TRBJ1-1	TGTGCCAGCTCACCCCCAGGGGGCAGGAACACTGAAGCTTTCTTT	CASSPPGGRNTEAFF
.	.	TRBV11-2	TRBJ1-2	TGTGCCAGCAGCCCACGGAGGGACTATGGCTACACCTTC	CASSPRRDYGYTF
.	TRBD2	TRBV6-5	TRBJ2-7	TGTGCCAGCAGACTAGCGGGAGAGTTCTACGAGCAGTACTTC	CASRLAGEFYEQYF
few	TRBD1	TRBV28	TRBJ1-1	TGTGCCAGCAGTCCGCCGGGACAGGGGGAAGCTTTCTTT	CASSPPGQGEAFF
.	.	TRBV7-2	TRBJ1-1	TGTGCCAGCAGCCCCCGAGGGGGTTTGAACACTGAAGCTTTCTTT	CASSPRGGLNTEAFF
.	.	TRBV3-1/TRBV3-2	TRBJ1-1	TGTGCCAGCAGCCAAGCCATAACGGTTGCCACTGAAGCTTTCTTT	CASSQAITVATEAFF
once	TRBD2	TRBV7-9	TRBJ2-3	TGTGCCAGCAGCGAGGGACTAGCGGGAGATACGCAGTATTTT	CASSEGLAGDTQYF
.	.	TRBV5-4	TRBJ1-2	TGTGCCAGCAGCTTATCAGGGGAATATGGCTACACCTTC	CASSLSGEYGYTF
.	.	TRBV5-4	TRBJ2-2	TGTGCCAGCAGCTGGGCAGTTCACGGGGAGCTGTTTTTT	CASSWAVHGELFF
.	.	TRBV12-3/TRBV12-4	TRBJ1-2	TGTGCCAGCAGTTTGGCAGGCATTGGCTACACCTTC	CASSLAGIGYTF
.	TRBD1	TRBV24-1	TRBJ2-3	TGTGCCACCAGTGATGGACCGGGACAGGGTTCGCAAGATACGCAGTATTTT	CATSDGPGQGSQDTQYF
.	.	TRBV3-1/TRBV3-2	TRBJ2-2	TGTGCCAGCAGCCAAGAGACTACAATCCTCGGCGGGGAGCTGTTTTTT	CASSQETTILGGELFF
.	TRBD2	TRBV27	TRBJ2-3	TGTGCCAGCAGACCCAGAGGGACTAGCGGGAGTACGCAGTATTTT	CASRPRGTSGSTQYF
.	.	TRBV7-2	TRBJ1-2	TGTGCCAGCAGCACGCAACAGGGCTTTAACTATGGCTACACCTTC	CASSTQQGFNYGYTF
few	TRBD1	TRBV18	TRBJ1-1	TGTGCCAGCTCACCGGCACAGGGGGACACTGAAGCTTTCTTT	CASSPAQGDTEAFF
.	TRBD1	TRBV7-2	TRBJ1-1	TGTGCCAGCAGCTTAGGTCCCCAGGGGGCGCTGGACACTGAAGCTTTCTTT	CASSLGPQGALDTEAFF
.	TRBD2	TRBV19	TRBJ2-2	TGTGCCAGTACTTTGGGGCTAGCGGGTCCGAACACCGGGGAGCTGTTTTTT	CASTLGLAGPNTGELFF
few	TRBD2	TRBV14	TRBJ2-5	TGTGCCAGCAGCCAAGGTAGCGGGAGGGCAAGGACCCAGTACTTC	CASSQGSGRARTQYF
.	TRBD1	TRBV27	TRBJ2-3	TGTGCCAGCAGTTTCCCGGACGACAGGGGGTCCGAACATAGCACAGATACGCAGTATTTT	CASSFPDDRGSEHSTDTQYF
.	TRBD2	TRBV20-1	TRBJ2-1	TGCAGTGCTAGTCTCTCTCGCGGGAGCCCATCCTACAATGAGCAGTTCTTC	CSASLSRGSPSYNEQFF
.	TRBD2	TRBV7-2	TRBJ2-1	TGTGCCAGCAGCTCCGGGACTAGCGGGATGAGCTCCTACAATGAGCAGTTCTTC	CASSSGTSGMSSYNEQFF
once	TRBD1	TRBV7-3	TRBJ1-4	TGTGCCAGCAGCGCCACCGGGACAGGGGGGGAAAAACTGTTTTTT	CASSATGTGGEKLFF
.	TRBD1	TRBV7-6	TRBJ1-1	TGTGCCAGCAGCTTATCCTCAGGGACAGGGACTGAAGCTTTCTTT	CASSLSSGTGTEAFF
.	TRBD1	TRBV28	TRBJ2-1	TGTGCCAGCAGGATGGACAGGGTAGGCAATGAGCAGTTCTTC	CASRMDRVGNEQFF
.	TRBD1	TRBV7-8	TRBJ1-2	TGTGCCAGCAGCCCTCGCCAGGGGGCTTACTATGGCTACACCTTC	CASSPRQGAYYGYTF
.	.	TRBV11-1	TRBJ1-1	TGTGCCAGCAGCTTAGACGGGGGGCCAATAGAAGCTTTCTTT	CASSLDGGPIEAFF
.	.	TRBV6-6	TRBJ1-6	TGTGCCAGCAGTTACTCCGAGACAAGTTCACCCCTCCACTTT	CASSYSETSSPLHF
.	TRBD2	TRBV7-9	TRBJ2-7	TGTGCCAGCAGCTTAGAGACATTGCGGGGGTACGAGCAGTACTTC	CASSLETLRGYEQYF
.	.	TRBV24-1	TRBJ1-4	TGTGATTCGGGAGCAACTAATGAAAAACTGTTTTTT	CDSGATNEKLFF
.	.	TRBV24-1	TRBJ1-2	TGTGCCACCAGTGGTAGCAGGGGCTTGGATGGCTACACCTTC	CATSGSRGLDGYTF
.	.	TRBV11-1	TRBJ1-1	TGTGCCAGCAGTTTAAGAACAGGGTTTGGCACTGAAGCTTTCTTT	CASSLRTGFGTEAFF
few	.	TRBV21-1	TRBJ1-3	TGTGCCAGCACCATCTCTGGAAACACCATATATTTT	CASTISGNTIYF
.	TRBD1	TRBV27	TRBJ2-7	TGTGCCAGCAGTTTACACAGGGGAGCCTACGAGCAGTACTTC	CASSLHRGAYEQYF
.	.	TRBV2	TRBJ1-4	TGTGCCAGCAGTGGCCAGGGAGGACGTGAAAAACTGTTTTTT	CASSGQGGREKLFF
.	.	TRBV30	TRBJ2-3	TGTGCCTGGAGTCCCAGGGCGAAAGATACGCAGTATTTT	CAWSPRAKDTQYF
.	TRBD2	TRBV7-9	TRBJ2-2	TGTGCCAGCGGGGGACTAGCGGGTCCAGAGGATCCCGGGGAGCTGTTTTTT	CASGGLAGPEDPGELFF
.	.	TRBV19	TRBJ1-3	TGTGCCAGTAGTATGAGTGAGGGAAACACCATATATTTT	CASSMSEGNTIYF
.	TRBD1	TRBV19	TRBJ1-2	TGTGCCAGTAGTAATGGACAGGGCAAGGATGGCTACACCTTC	CASSNGQGKDGYTF